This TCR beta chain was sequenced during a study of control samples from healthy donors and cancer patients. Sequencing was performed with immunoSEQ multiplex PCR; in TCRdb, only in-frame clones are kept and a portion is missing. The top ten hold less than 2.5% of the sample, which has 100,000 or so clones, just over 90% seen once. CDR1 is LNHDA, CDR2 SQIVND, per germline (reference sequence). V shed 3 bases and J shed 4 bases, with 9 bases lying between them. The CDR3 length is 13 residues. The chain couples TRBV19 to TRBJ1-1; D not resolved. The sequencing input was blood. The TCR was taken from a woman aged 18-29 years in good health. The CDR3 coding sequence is TGTGCCAGTAGTATTAACATGGGCACTGAAGCTTTCTTT. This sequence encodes CASSINMGTEAFF.